These 27 T cell receptor beta chains were sequenced from one sample in a study of beta chain features in type 1 diabetes. Study outcomes and limitations: Across all four CD4+ subsets, people with type 1 diabetes showed modestly shorter TCRB CDR3s.

Expressed TCRB transcripts were sequenced, since all the RNA that had been isolated was reverse transcribed. Using immunoSEQ multiplex PCR, the repertoire was profiled, and TCRdb retains in-frame clones only, with some absent. The repertoire has about 150,000 clones, 9% to 12% of them found once; the top ten carry under 0.55%. What these receptors recognize is not known. Sequenced material: central memory CD4+ T cells from blood. The receptors here all came from a man under 40 with type 1 diabetes.

The chain employs TRBV27 and TRBJ2-7; TRBD2 agrees at 7 bases. Trimming took 1 base from V and 0 from J; bases not matched to a gene: 6. Germline V gene lookup returns CDR1 MNHEY and CDR2 SMNVEV (reference sequence). The CDR3 is made up of 16 amino acids. In DNA, the CDR3 is TGTGCCAGCAGTTTATGGTCGGCTAGCGGCTCCTACGAGCAGTACTTC. Translating it yields CASSLWSASGSYEQYF.

This clone was picked up a small number of times. V usage is TRBV7-2 and J usage is TRBJ2-1; D is perhaps TRBD2 (5 bases). Germline assignment: CDR1 SGHTA and CDR2 FQGNSA. The CDR3 length is 13 residues. V gave up 5 bases and J gave up 5 bases, with 10 bases separating them. The CDR3 protein is CASSGSYHNEQFF. The DNA for the CDR3 is TGTGCCAGCAGCGGGAGCTACCACAATGAGCAGTTCTTC.

In this sample, this clone turned up once. J is TRBJ2-1 and V is TRBV7-2, with 14 nucleotides matching TRBD2. CDR1 is SGHTA and CDR2 is FQGNSA in the germline V gene. This CDR3 region has 18 residues. The V gene end was trimmed by 0 bases and the J gene end by 1 base; junction bases not matched to a gene: 2. The CDR3 DNA follows: TGTGCCAGCAGCTTAGCGACTAGCGGGAGGGTTTCCTACAATGAGCAGTTCTTC. This gives the protein CASSLATSGRVSYNEQFF.

This clone was seen ten or more times. The chain couples TRBV28 to TRBJ2-7; TRBD1 is a possible D gene (5 bases). Trimming pared 7 bases from V and 0 bases from J, leaving 13 bases between. Germline CDR1 is MDHEN and CDR2 is SYDVKM. This CDR3 is built from 14 residues. In nucleotides, the CDR3 is TGTGCCAGCATCCCTGAAGGGGTCTCCTACGAGCAGTACTTC. The encoded protein is CASIPEGVSYEQYF.

This chain connects TRBV6-5 to TRBJ1-5, with 9 bases aligning to TRBD1. This CDR3 is 15 amino acids long. CDR1 and CDR2 (germline): MNHEY, SVGAGI. After removal of 2 bases from V and 6 bases from J, the junction contained 5 bases not matched to a gene. The CDR3 region has the DNA TGTGCCAGCAGTTACAATGGACAGGGGCTTCAGCCCCAGCATTTT. As protein: CASSYNGQGLQPQHF.

This clone has ten or more counts. Additional DNA sequences in this sample encode the identical CDR3. The chain joins TRBV18 to TRBJ2-7; 8 nucleotides line up with TRBD2. The CDR3 is 15 residues long. Germline trimming cut 6 bases from V and 2 bases from J; bases unmatched to any gene: 9. From germline, CDR1 is KGHSH and CDR2 LQKENI. CDR3 amino acids: CASSPPAGAAYEQYF. CDR3 in DNA: TGTGCCAGCTCCCCGCCAGCGGGGGCCGCCTACGAGCAGTACTTC.

This CDR3 is CASSAGLPSSTDTQYF. CDR3 DNA sequence: TGTGCCAGCAGTGCCGGACTACCTTCTAGCACAGATACGCAGTATTTT. J is TRBJ2-3 and V is TRBV6-1, with D possibly being TRBD2 (6 bases). Between the trimmed V and J ends, which lost 4 bases and 0 bases, there was a span of 14 bases. The CDR3 covers 16 residues. The germline V gene encodes CDR1 MNHNS and CDR2 SASEGT.

The chain combines TRBV5-4 with TRBJ1-2; 9 positions match TRBD1. V lost 6 bases to trimming and J lost 2 bases; unmatched junction nucleotides: 8. Germline V gives CDR1 SGHNT, CDR2 YYREEE (reference sequence). This CDR3 contains 15 residues. This CDR3 is CASTGRGQGNYGYTF. In nucleotides, the CDR3 is TGTGCCAGCACCGGACGGGGACAGGGAAACTATGGCTACACCTTC.

This sequence joins TRBV18 and TRBJ2-2; TRBD2 matches at 11 bases. Per germline, CDR1 KGHSH and CDR2 LQKENI. The CDR3 length is 18 residues. Trimming at V came to 4 bases and at J to 6 bases, leaving 13 bases not matched to a gene. DNA of the CDR3: TGTGCCAGCTCACTACAATCTAATCTAGCGGGAGGTTCCGGGGAGCTGTTTTTT. It codes for CASSLQSNLAGGSGELFF.

Remarks on this clone: Being one base from a much bigger clone, this may be a read error. V is TRBV7-6 and J is TRBJ1-3; weak D call: TRBD1 (5 bases). In germline, CDR1 is SGHVS, CDR2 FNYEAQ. V was shortened by 2 bases and J by 4 bases, with 6 bases between the two germline ends. This CDR3 comprises 13 residues. CDR3 region: CASSLSGGNTIYF. CDR3 DNA: TGTGCCAGCAGCTTATCAGGGGGAAACACCATATATTTT.

This clone was picked up a small number of times. The V gene is TRBV6-5, the J gene TRBJ2-1; the match to TRBD1 covers 7 bases. The trim removed 7 bases at V and 10 bases at J, leaving 10 bases unmatched. CDR3 length equals 13 residues. Germline V gene lookup returns CDR1 MNHEY and CDR2 SVGAGI. CDR3 bases: TGTGCCAGCATTAAAAAGGGGGCAGGAGAGCAGTTCTTC. Protein product: CASIKKGAGEQFF.

The table lists this clone with a few counts. The CDR3 region has the DNA TGTGCCAGCAGCCCGGTCCGGGGTGCCAAAAACATTCAGTACTTC. This translates into CASSPVRGAKNIQYF. V usage is TRBV11-2 and J usage is TRBJ2-4; the D gene is possibly TRBD2 (5 bases). The CDR3 extends over 15 amino acids. Trimming took 5 bases from V and 1 from J, leaving 12 bases between them. CDR1 SGHAT and CDR2 FQNNGV come from the germline V gene.

The V and J genes are TRBV4-3 and TRBJ1-2; D is ambiguous. The CDR3 consists of 12 residues. Germline V lookup: CDR1 LGHNA, CDR2 YSLEER. Trimming stripped 1 base from V and 5 bases from J, with 5 bases between. The CDR3 is CASSQAEYGYTF. CDR3 DNA sequence: TGCGCCAGCAGCCAAGCGGAGTATGGCTACACCTTC.

This chain connects TRBV14 to TRBJ2-7; 7 bases align to TRBD2. Germline trimming cut 5 bases from V and 2 bases from J; bases unmatched to any gene: 3. The V gene's germline CDR1 is SGHDN and CDR2 FVKESK. CDR3 size: 13 residues. The chain's CDR3 is CASSGGVAYEQYF. The CDR3 nucleotides are TGTGCCAGCAGCGGGGGGGTTGCCTACGAGCAGTACTTC.

This rearrangement joins TRBV5-1 to TRBJ2-1; TRBD1 agrees at 9 bases. The CDR3 extends over 15 amino acids. Germline CDR1 is SGHRS and CDR2 is YFSETQ. The V gene end was trimmed by 0 bases and the J gene end by 7 bases; junction bases not matched to a gene: 5. The CDR3 DNA follows: TGCGCCAGCAGCTTGGGGGACAGGGAGGTGAATGAGCAGTTCTTC. Its protein is CASSLGDREVNEQFF.

In its sample, this clone was seen a few times. The chain carries TRBV7-9 and TRBJ2-1; 9 bases align to TRBD2. The CDR3 is 18 residues long. Germline V gene sequence: CDR1 SEHNR, CDR2 FQNEAQ (reference sequence). The V gene end was trimmed by 3 bases and the J gene end by 6 bases; junction bases not matched to a gene: 15. The DNA for the CDR3 is TGTGCCAGCAGCTTTCCCCCCCGGCTAGCGGGATCGGTCAATGAGCAGTTCTTC. Translating gives CASSFPPRLAGSVNEQFF.

As for this clone: The sample carries other DNA sequences with the same CDR3. This chain links TRBV20-1 with TRBJ2-5; D gene unclear. CDR1 and CDR2 from the germline V gene are DFQATT and SNEGSKA (reference sequence). Trimming shortened V by 2 bases and J by 2 bases, and 3 bases separated the two germline ends. This CDR3 contains 11 residues. The CDR3 DNA reads as TGCAGTGCTAGAATACAAGAGACCCAGTACTTC. This translates into CSARIQETQYF.

CDR3 nucleotide sequence: TGCGCCTCAGACCCAGGGGCCGGTTACGAGCAGTACTTC. This sequence encodes CASDPGAGYEQYF. The J gene is TRBJ2-7, the V gene TRBV5-1; perhaps TRBD1 as D (6 bases). Germline CDR1 SGHRS, CDR2 YFSETQ. V gave up 10 bases and J gave up 4 bases, with 18 bases separating them. The CDR3 runs 13 residues.

This clone has a handful of counts. The rearrangement joins TRBV18 to TRBJ1-2; unclear D gene. With 2 bases removed from V and 6 bases from J, the gap between germline ends came to 16 bases. Germline CDR1 KGHSH, CDR2 LQKENI. CDR3 length: 15 amino acids. CDR3 sequence: CASSPSSGGGHGYTF. The CDR3 coding sequence is TGTGCCAGCTCACCATCGTCCGGTGGTGGTCATGGCTACACCTTC.

The chain uses TRBV6-1 and TRBJ1-5; no definite D call. The CDR3 runs to 13 residues. Trimming took 0 bases from V and 8 from J, leaving 8 bases between them. The germline V gene has CDR1 MNHNS and CDR2 SASEGT. The CDR3 region is CASSEAAKEPQHF. DNA of the CDR3: TGTGCCAGCAGTGAAGCCGCGAAAGAGCCCCAGCATTTT.

As to this clone: A read error may account for a junction end that differs from germline. V usage is TRBV7-7 and J usage is TRBJ2-2; unclear D gene. Germline V gives CDR1 SSHAT, CDR2 FNYEAQ (reference sequence). CDR3 size: 13 residues. In DNA form, the CDR3 reads TGTGCTAGCAGTCCCACGCGGACCGGGGAGCTGTTTTTT. This sequence encodes CASSPTRTGELFF.

The chain links TRBV4-2 to TRBJ2-5; D is unclear. V lost 0 bases to trimming and J lost 2 bases, with 4 bases between them. Germline CDR1 LGHNA, CDR2 YNFKEQ. The CDR3 loop spans 13 amino acids. CDR3 amino acids: CASSQDAQETQYF. The DNA for the CDR3 is TGTGCCAGCAGCCAAGATGCGCAAGAGACCCAGTACTTC.

The V gene is TRBV5-1, the J gene TRBJ2-1; 7 nucleotides line up with TRBD1. The trim removed 4 bases at V and 5 bases at J, leaving 6 bases unmatched. The germline V gene has CDR1 SGHRS and CDR2 YFSETQ. The CDR3 contains 14 residues. The CDR3, as DNA: TGCGCCAGCAGCCACGGACAGGAGAACAATGAGCAGTTCTTC. As protein: CASSHGQENNEQFF. Using reference TRBV5-1 and TRBJ2-1 for the parts outside the CDR3, the full variable domain is KAGVTQTPRYLIKTRGQQVTLSCSPISGHRSVSWYQQTPGQGLQFLFEYFSETQRNKGNFPGRFSGRQFSNSRSEMNVSTLELGDSALYLCASSHGQENNEQFFGPGTRLTVL.

The V and J genes are TRBV6-5 and TRBJ2-2, with TRBD1 matching 11 bases. V shed 6 bases and J 4 bases; nucleotides not matched to a gene: 4. The CDR3 length is 15 residues. The germline V gene has CDR1 MNHEY and CDR2 SVGAGI. The DNA of the CDR3 is TGTGCCAGCAGGAGAGGACAGGGGGCCACCGGGGAGCTGTTTTTT. Its protein is CASRRGQGATGELFF.

This clone was counted a few times. The gene calls are TRBV7-9 and TRBJ1-1; 9 bases align to TRBD1. Germline lookup yields CDR1 SEHNR and CDR2 FQNEAQ (reference sequence). V lost 3 bases and J lost 1; bases outside the gene matches: 6. CDR3 length equals 16 residues. DNA of the CDR3: TGTGCCAGCAGCTTCGGGACAGGGATTGGGAACACTGAAGCTTTCTTT. Protein: CASSFGTGIGNTEAFF. Together with reference TRBV7-9 and TRBJ1-1, the CDR3 gives the full variable domain: DTGVSQNPRHKITKRGQNVTFRCDPISEHNRLYWYRQTLGQGPEFLTYFQNEAQLEKSRLLSDRFSAERPKGSFSTLEIQRTEQGDSAMYLCASSFGTGIGNTEAFFGQGTRLTVV.

V is TRBV2 and J is TRBJ1-2; 7 bases line up with TRBD1. The junction had 6 bases not matched to a gene; V was cut back by 6 bases and J by 8 bases. Germline V gives CDR1 SNHLY, CDR2 FYNNEI. The CDR3 is made up of 12 amino acids. CDR3 nucleotides: TGTGCCAGCAGCGACAGGGCGGGGGGCTACACCTTC. Translation: CASSDRAGGYTF.

This clone has just a few counts. The chain has TRBV28 and TRBJ2-7; 8 bases agree with TRBD2. The CDR3 length is 15 residues. Germline V gene sequence: CDR1 MDHEN, CDR2 SYDVKM. With V trimmed by 4 bases and J by 0 bases, 5 bases remained unmatched. The CDR3 region has the DNA TGTGCCAGCAGTTCCAGCGGGAGCCGCTCCTACGAGCAGTACTTC. Translation: CASSSSGSRSYEQYF.